Shown below are 6 T cell receptor beta chains from a single sample sequenced in a study of shared clonotypes between healthy human individuals. Method: immunoSEQ multiplex PCR; TCRdb's copy keeps in-frame clones and lacks some. The table lists millions of clones, approximately 95% of them singletons, with about 0.39% in the top ten. Sequenced input: naive CD4+ T cells from PBMCs. This sample's subset: CD45RA+ positively selected. These receptors were obtained from a young man in good health. Some clones in this sample may be carry-over from other donors' samples.

This rearrangement joins TRBV5-1 to TRBJ2-1; possible D gene TRBD1, 6 bases. With 4 bases removed from V and 8 bases from J, the gap between germline ends came to 13 bases. In germline, CDR1 is SGHRS, CDR2 YFSETQ. CDR3 length: 13 amino acids. The CDR3 region is CASSPKTGYEQFF. CDR3 nucleotide sequence: TGCGCCAGCAGCCCGAAGACAGGATATGAGCAGTTCTTC.

The chain joins TRBV18 to TRBJ2-1; D possibly uses TRBD1 or TRBD2 (5 bases each). Trimming removed 1 base at V and 0 bases at J, with 7 bases between. The germline gives CDR1 KGHSH, CDR2 LQKENI. The CDR3 loop spans 15 amino acids. Written as DNA, the CDR3 is TGTGCCAGCTCACCACGAGGGGTCTCCTACAATGAGCAGTTCTTC. Translating it yields CASSPRGVSYNEQFF.

V is TRBV7-2 and J is TRBJ2-7, with 9 nucleotides matching TRBD2. CDR1 is SGHTA and CDR2 is FQGNSA in the germline V gene. The V and J ends lost 7 bases and 1 base, in that order; junction bases with no gene match: 8. CDR3 length: 15 amino acids. CDR3: CASKLRLAGSYEQYF. In DNA form, the CDR3 reads TGTGCCAGCAAACTGCGGCTAGCGGGATCCTACGAGCAGTACTTC.

The chain uses TRBV5-8 and TRBJ2-5, with D unresolved. Deletions cut 4 bases from V and 4 bases from J, with 20 bases between. The germline V gene encodes CDR1 SGHTS and CDR2 YDEGEE. The CDR3 runs 16 residues. This CDR3 reads CASSLSRAPGLETQYF. The CDR3 DNA follows: TGTGCCAGCAGCCTTTCTAGGGCGCCTGGCCTAGAGACCCAGTACTTC. The whole variable domain, filled in from reference TRBV5-8 and TRBJ2-5, reads EAGVTQSPTHLIKTRGQQATLRCSPISGHTSVYWYQQALGLGLQFLLWYDEGEERNRGNFPPRFSGRQFPNYSSELNVNALELEDSALYLCASSLSRAPGLETQYFGPGTRLLVL.

In the case of this clone: Other DNA sequences within the sample encode an identical CDR3. The V gene is TRBV30, the J gene TRBJ2-2, with D uncertain. This CDR3 spans 13 amino acids. V was clipped by 1 base and J by 3 bases, with 6 bases between them. Looked up from germline, CDR1 is GTSNPN and CDR2 is SVGIG (reference sequence). The CDR3 bases are TGTGCCTGGAGTGCCGCGGACACCGGGGAGCTGTTTTTT. Amino acids: CAWSAADTGELFF. Supplemented by reference TRBV30 and TRBJ2-2, the full variable domain reads SQTIHQWPATLVQPVGSPLSLECTVEGTSNPNLYWYRQAAGRGLQLLFYSVGIGQISSEVPQNLSASRPQDRQFILSSKKLLLSDSGFYLCAWSAADTGELFFGEGSRLTVL.

To note about this clone: Other DNA sequences within the sample encode an identical CDR3. The chain is built from TRBV18 and TRBJ2-2; possible D gene TRBD1, 5 bases. CDR1 and CDR2 (germline): KGHSH, LQKENI. V lost 2 bases, J lost 2 bases, and 12 bases lay in between. The CDR3 contains 16 residues. The CDR3 DNA follows: TGTGCCAGCTCACCATTAGCAGGGTCCAACACCGGGGAGCTGTTTTTT. It yields the protein CASSPLAGSNTGELFF.